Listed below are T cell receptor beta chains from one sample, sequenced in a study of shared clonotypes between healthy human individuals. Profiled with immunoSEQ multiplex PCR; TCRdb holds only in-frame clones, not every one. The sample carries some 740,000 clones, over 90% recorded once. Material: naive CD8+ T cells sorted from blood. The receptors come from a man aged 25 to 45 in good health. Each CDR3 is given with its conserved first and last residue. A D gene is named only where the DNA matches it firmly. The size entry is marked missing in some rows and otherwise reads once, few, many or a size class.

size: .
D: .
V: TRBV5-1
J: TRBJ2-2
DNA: TGCGCCAGCGGGAATTCCGGGACCGCGAACACCGGGGAGCTGTTTTTT
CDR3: CASGNSGTANTGELFF

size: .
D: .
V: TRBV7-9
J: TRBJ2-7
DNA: TGTGCCAGCAGCTTAGCCCTCGGACTGTACCCCTACGAGCAGTACTTC
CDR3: CASSLALGLYPYEQYF

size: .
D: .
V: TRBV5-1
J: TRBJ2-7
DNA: TGCGCCAGCGCGCGGGACTTAGGATACTACGAGCAGTACTTC
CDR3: CASARDLGYYEQYF

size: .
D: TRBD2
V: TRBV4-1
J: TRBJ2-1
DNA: TGCGCCAGCAGCCAAGATTGGGGGACTAGCGGGAGCAATGAGCAGTTCTTC
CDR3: CASSQDWGTSGSNEQFF

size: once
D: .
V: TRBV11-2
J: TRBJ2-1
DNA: TGTGCCAGCAGCGACGTTCGGCAATCCTACAATGAGCAGTTCTTC
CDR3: CASSDVRQSYNEQFF

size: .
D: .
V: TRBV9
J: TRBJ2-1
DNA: TGTGCCAGCAGCGAAACGGACGGATACAATGAGCAGTTCTTC
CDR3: CASSETDGYNEQFF

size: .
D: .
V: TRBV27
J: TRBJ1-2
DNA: TGTGCCAGCAGTTTACTACCCCCTCGCCAGGATCATGGCTACACCTTC
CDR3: CASSLLPPRQDHGYTF

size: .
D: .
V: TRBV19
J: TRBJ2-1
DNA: TGTGCCAGTAATGAGAGGAGGGCAAATGAGCAGTTCTTC
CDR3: CASNERRANEQFF

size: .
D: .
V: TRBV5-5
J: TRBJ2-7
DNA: TGTGCCAGCACCAAGACCCTGGGAACCGCCTACGAGCAGTACTTC
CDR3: CASTKTLGTAYEQYF

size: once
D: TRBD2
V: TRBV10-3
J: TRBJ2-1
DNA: TGTGCCATCAGGAGCACCGGGACTAGCGGGAGGGCCAATGAGCAGTTCTTC
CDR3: CAIRSTGTSGRANEQFF

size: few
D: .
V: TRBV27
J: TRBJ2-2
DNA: TGTGCCAGCAGTTTAGGGACATCTGCCGGGGAGCTGTTTTTT
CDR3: CASSLGTSAGELFF

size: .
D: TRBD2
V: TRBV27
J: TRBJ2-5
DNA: TGTGCCAGCAGTTCCCTGCCAGCGGGAGGAGAGACCCAGTACTTC
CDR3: CASSSLPAGGETQYF

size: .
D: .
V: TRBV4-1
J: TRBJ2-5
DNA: TGCGCCAGCAGCCAAGATCGGGCTAGGACCCTGGAGACCCAGTACTTC
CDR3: CASSQDRARTLETQYF

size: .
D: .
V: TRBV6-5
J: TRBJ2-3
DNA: TGTGCCAGCAGTTACACCACAGGGTCCCCAGATACGCAGTATTTT
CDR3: CASSYTTGSPDTQYF

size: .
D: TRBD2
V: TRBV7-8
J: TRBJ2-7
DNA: TGTGCCAGCAGCATTACTAGCGGCTTCTCCTCCTACGAGCAGTACTTC
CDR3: CASSITSGFSSYEQYF

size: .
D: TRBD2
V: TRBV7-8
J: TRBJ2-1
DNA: TGTGCAAGCAGCTTAGCGAAGACTAGCGGGAGCTTGAATGAGCAGTTCTTC
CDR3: CASSLAKTSGSLNEQFF

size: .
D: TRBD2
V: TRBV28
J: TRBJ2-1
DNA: TGTGCCAGCATAGCCCGGCGGACTAGCGGGAGGAATGAGCAGTTCTTC
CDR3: CASIARRTSGRNEQFF

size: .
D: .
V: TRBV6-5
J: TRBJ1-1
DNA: TGTGCCAGCAGTTACTCGTGGAGGGCCGAGAACACTGAAGCTTTCTTT
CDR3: CASSYSWRAENTEAFF

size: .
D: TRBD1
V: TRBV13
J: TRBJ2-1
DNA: TGTGCCAGCAGCTTCAGGACAGGGGGCTCCTACAATGAGCAGTTCTTC
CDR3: CASSFRTGGSYNEQFF

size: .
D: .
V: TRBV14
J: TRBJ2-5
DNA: TGTGCCAGCAGCCAGTGGCCGATTCCAGAGACCCAGTACTTC
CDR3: CASSQWPIPETQYF

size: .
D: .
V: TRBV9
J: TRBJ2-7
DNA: TGTGCCAGCAGCCCACGGGACTCGCTATACGAGCAGTACTTC
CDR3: CASSPRDSLYEQYF

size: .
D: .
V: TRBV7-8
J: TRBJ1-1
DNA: TGTGCCAGCAGCTTAGACGCGTTCGCTGAAGCTTTCTTT
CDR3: CASSLDAFAEAFF

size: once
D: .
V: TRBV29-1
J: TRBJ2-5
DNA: TGCAGCGCAAATTGGGGTTGGGGTCAAGAGACCCAGTACTTC
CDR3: CSANWGWGQETQYF

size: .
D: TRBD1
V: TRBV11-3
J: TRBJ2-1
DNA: TGTGCCAGCAGCTCCCCGGACAGGGGCGATGAGCAGTTCTTC
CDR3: CASSSPDRGDEQFF

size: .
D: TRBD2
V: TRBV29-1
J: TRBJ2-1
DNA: TGCAGCGCCGGGACTAGTCGGAATGAGCAGTTCTTC
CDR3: CSAGTSRNEQFF

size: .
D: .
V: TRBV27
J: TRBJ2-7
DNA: TGTGCCAGCAGTTTATCCCAGCTCAGTCTAGCGCGGGGATTCGAGCAGTACTTC
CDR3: CASSLSQLSLARGFEQYF

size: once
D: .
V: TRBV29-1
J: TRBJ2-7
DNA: TGCAGCGTCCTTGGATGGGGGACTTCCTACGAGCAGTACTTC
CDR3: CSVLGWGTSYEQYF

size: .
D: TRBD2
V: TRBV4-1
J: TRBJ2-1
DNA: TGCGCCAGCAGCACCCGACTAGCGGGAGACAATGAGCAGTTCTTC
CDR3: CASSTRLAGDNEQFF

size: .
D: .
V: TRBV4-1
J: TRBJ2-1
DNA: TGCGCCAGCAGCCAAGGTACCACGGATGAGCAGTTCTTC
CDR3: CASSQGTTDEQFF

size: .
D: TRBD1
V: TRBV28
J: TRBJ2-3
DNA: TGTGCCAGCAGTTTAGGGCAGGGGGCCTCAGATACGCAGTATTTT
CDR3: CASSLGQGASDTQYF

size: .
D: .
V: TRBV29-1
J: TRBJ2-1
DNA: TGCAGCGTTGAAGATCTGACTTACAATGAGCAGTTCTTC
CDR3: CSVEDLTYNEQFF

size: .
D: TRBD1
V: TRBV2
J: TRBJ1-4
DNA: TGTGCCAGCAGTCCGGGACAGGGATCGAATGAAAAACTGTTTTTT
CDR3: CASSPGQGSNEKLFF

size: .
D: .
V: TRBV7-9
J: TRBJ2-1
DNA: TGTGCCAGCAGCGTCCCCCTAGTGGCTAGCGAAAACAATGAGCAGTTCTTC
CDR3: CASSVPLVASENNEQFF

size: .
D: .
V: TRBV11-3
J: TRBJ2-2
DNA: TGTGCCAGCAGCTCCAGGGAGGCCGGGGAGCTGTTTTTT
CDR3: CASSSREAGELFF

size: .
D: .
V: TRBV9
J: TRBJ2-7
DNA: TGTGCCAGCAGCCCCAGCGGTTCCTACGAGCAGTACTTC
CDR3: CASSPSGSYEQYF

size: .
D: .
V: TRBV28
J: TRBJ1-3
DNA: TGTGCCAGCAGTTTATTGACAGGCGCTGGAAACACCATATATTTT
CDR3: CASSLLTGAGNTIYF

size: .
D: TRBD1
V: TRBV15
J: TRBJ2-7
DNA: TGTGCCACCAGCCCCGGACAGGGGGACTACGAGCAGTACTTC
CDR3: CATSPGQGDYEQYF

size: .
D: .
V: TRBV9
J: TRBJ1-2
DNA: TGTGCCAGGGGAGCTTTTAACTATGGCTACACCTTC
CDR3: CARGAFNYGYTF

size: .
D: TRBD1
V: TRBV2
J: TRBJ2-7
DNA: TGTGCCAGCAGTGAATCCGGGACAGCCGCTTACGAGCAGTACTTC
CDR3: CASSESGTAAYEQYF

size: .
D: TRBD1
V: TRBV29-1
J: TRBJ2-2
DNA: TGCAGCGTTGAGGTGAAGGACAGGGGTTACACCGGGGAGCTGTTTTTT
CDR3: CSVEVKDRGYTGELFF

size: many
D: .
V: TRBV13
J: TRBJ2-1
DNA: TGTGCCAGCAGCCATCTCGCCCGGAGTGAGCAGTTCTTC
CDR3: CASSHLARSEQFF

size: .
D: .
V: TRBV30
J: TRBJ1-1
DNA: TGTGCCTGGAGTGTTGGAACTGAAGCTTTCTTT
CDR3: CAWSVGTEAFF